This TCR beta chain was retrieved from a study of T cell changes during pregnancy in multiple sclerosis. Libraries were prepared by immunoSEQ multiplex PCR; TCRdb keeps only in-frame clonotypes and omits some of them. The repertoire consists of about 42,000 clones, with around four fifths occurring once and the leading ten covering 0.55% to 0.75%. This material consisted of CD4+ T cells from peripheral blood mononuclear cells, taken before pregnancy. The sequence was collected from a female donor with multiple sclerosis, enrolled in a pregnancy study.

The CDR3 region has the DNA TGTGCCAGTAGTGTGACAGGGGAGACCCAGTACTTC. Encoded protein: CASSVTGETQYF. This sequence joins TRBV19 and TRBJ2-5; 7 positions match TRBD1. V shed 5 bases and J 5 bases; nucleotides not matched to a gene: 2. The CDR3 spans 12 residues. CDR1 and CDR2 (germline): LNHDA, SQIVND (reference sequence).